The rows below give T cell receptor beta chains drawn from one sample of a study of blood T cell repertoires in COVID-19. TCRdb's table, derived via immunoSEQ multiplex PCR, lists solely in-frame clones and lacks some. The table shows some 30,000 clones, with roughly 87% occurring only once. The sequenced sample was peripheral blood. The receptors shown here come from a man between 45 and 60 years old with active or convalescent COVID-19. Each CDR3 is given with its conserved first and last residue. D genes are given only for firm matches. A row's size may be missing; if present it is once, few, many or a size class.

d_gene: TRBD1
j_gene: TRBJ1-2
abundance: NA
v_gene: TRBV27
CDR3nt: TGTGCCAGCAGTTTACTTGGGGGCCGGGACAGGGGGCAGAAGGATGGCTACACCTTC
CDR3aa: CASSLLGGRDRGQKDGYTF

d_gene: TRBD1
j_gene: TRBJ2-1
abundance: NA
v_gene: TRBV5-1
CDR3nt: TGCGCCAGCAGCTTAGCGCCGGGACAGGGGTATTATGAGCAGTTCTTC
CDR3aa: CASSLAPGQGYYEQFF

d_gene: NA
j_gene: TRBJ2-7
abundance: NA
v_gene: TRBV28
CDR3nt: TGTGCCAGCAGTCCACCGACAGGCCCAGGTATCGAGCAGTACTTC
CDR3aa: CASSPPTGPGIEQYF

d_gene: TRBD1
j_gene: TRBJ2-5
abundance: once
v_gene: TRBV19
CDR3nt: TGTGCCAGTAGTATCGGCCAAACAGGGGCAGAGACCCAGTACTTC
CDR3aa: CASSIGQTGAETQYF

d_gene: NA
j_gene: TRBJ2-2
abundance: NA
v_gene: TRBV29-1
CDR3nt: TGCAGCGTGACTGGTTGGAACGACGGGGAGCTGTTTTTT
CDR3aa: CSVTGWNDGELFF

d_gene: TRBD2
j_gene: TRBJ2-2
abundance: NA
v_gene: TRBV4-2
CDR3nt: TGTGCCAGCAGCCTCACCGAGCGGGGTCTCACCGGGGAGCTGTTTTTT
CDR3aa: CASSLTERGLTGELFF

d_gene: TRBD2
j_gene: TRBJ2-7
abundance: NA
v_gene: TRBV5-1
CDR3nt: TGCGCCAGCAGCTTGGGGCTAGCGGGAGTGTACGAGCAGTACTTC
CDR3aa: CASSLGLAGVYEQYF

d_gene: NA
j_gene: TRBJ2-5
abundance: once
v_gene: TRBV2
CDR3nt: TGTGCCAGCAGTGATCGGAGAGGAGAGACCCAGTACTTC
CDR3aa: CASSDRRGETQYF

d_gene: TRBD1
j_gene: TRBJ1-2
abundance: NA
v_gene: TRBV7-9
CDR3nt: TGTGCCAGCAGCCGCCTAGACAGGGGCAATTATGGCTACACCTTC
CDR3aa: CASSRLDRGNYGYTF

d_gene: TRBD2
j_gene: TRBJ2-2
abundance: NA
v_gene: TRBV6-2/TRBV6-3
CDR3nt: TGTGCCAGCAGCCGACTAGCGGGAGGGCCGGGGCGGCCCGGGGAGCTGTTTTTT
CDR3aa: CASSRLAGGPGRPGELFF

d_gene: TRBD1
j_gene: TRBJ2-1
abundance: NA
v_gene: TRBV2
CDR3nt: TGTGCCAGCAAGCCGGGACAGGGCCTCTACAATGAGCAGTTCTTC
CDR3aa: CASKPGQGLYNEQFF

d_gene: TRBD1
j_gene: TRBJ1-5
abundance: NA
v_gene: TRBV19
CDR3nt: TGTGCCAGTACCGGGACAGGGGGAGGGAATCAGCCCCAGCATTTT
CDR3aa: CASTGTGGGNQPQHF

d_gene: NA
j_gene: TRBJ1-1
abundance: NA
v_gene: TRBV27
CDR3nt: TGTGCCAGCAGACCGATCTACCCGAACACTGAAGCTTTCTTT
CDR3aa: CASRPIYPNTEAFF

d_gene: NA
j_gene: TRBJ2-3
abundance: NA
v_gene: TRBV6-6
CDR3nt: TGTGCCAGCAGTAACGCAAAGCGGAGCAGCACAGATACGCAGTATTTT
CDR3aa: CASSNAKRSSTDTQYF

d_gene: TRBD1
j_gene: TRBJ2-5
abundance: NA
v_gene: TRBV11-2
CDR3nt: TGTGCCAGCAGCCCCCGGACAGGGGTCCAAGAGACCCAGTACTTC
CDR3aa: CASSPRTGVQETQYF

d_gene: NA
j_gene: TRBJ2-7
abundance: NA
v_gene: TRBV6-2/TRBV6-3
CDR3nt: TGTGCCAGCAGTTACCTCTTGAGCGAGTACGAGCAGTACTTC
CDR3aa: CASSYLLSEYEQYF

d_gene: NA
j_gene: TRBJ2-1
abundance: NA
v_gene: TRBV28
CDR3nt: TGTGCCAGCAGTTTTGTAGCTCTCTACAATGAGCAGTTCTTC
CDR3aa: CASSFVALYNEQFF

d_gene: TRBD2
j_gene: TRBJ2-1
abundance: NA
v_gene: TRBV2
CDR3nt: TGTGCCAGCAGTGAAGGTATAGCGGGAAAGACGAACAATGAGCAGTTCTTC
CDR3aa: CASSEGIAGKTNNEQFF